Below, 25 T cell receptor beta chains from the same sample are listed, as sequenced in a study of T cell responses to AZD1222 COVID-19 vaccine listed by TCRdb under 2021. Read against the paper, the sample's time point label means: about 28 days (+/-7) after the second vaccine dose. The library relied on the immunoSEQ multiplex PCR assay. Not all clones reach the TCRdb copy of this immuneACCESS table, which keeps in-frame sequences only. Checked studies attribute under half of the gap to unresolved V genes and leave the rest unexplained. The sample contains 120,000 to 150,000 clones, about 92% of them found a single time. In total, the top ten clones hold around 1.5% of the sample. Specimen: peripheral blood, collected 28 days after the second AZD1222 dose. The receptors shown here come from an adult who received the AZD1222 COVID-19 vaccine.

This clone was found once. V and J are TRBV2 and TRBJ2-1, with a tentative D call TRBD2 (5 bases). Germline values: CDR1 SNHLY, CDR2 FYNNEI. The CDR3 loop spans 15 amino acids. Trimming left V 1 base short and J 8 bases short, with 15 bases between. CDR3 coding DNA: TGTGCCAGCAGTGAAGGGCTAGCCCACGAGGATGAGCAGTTCTTC. It codes for CASSEGLAHEDEQFF.

The chain links TRBV19 to TRBJ2-1, with 12 bases aligning to TRBD1. Germline CDR1 LNHDA, CDR2 SQIVND (reference sequence). The CDR3 consists of 18 residues. J gave up 8 bases and V 1 base, and 12 bases lay outside the gene matches. The CDR3 bases are TGTGCCAGTAGTATAGTGCCGGGACAGGGGGCGCGGAAAGATGAGCAGTTCTTC. It is translated as CASSIVPGQGARKDEQFF. The full variable domain, in which reference TRBV19 and TRBJ2-1 provide the parts outside the CDR3, is DGGITQSPKYLFRKEGQNVTLSCEQNLNHDAMYWYRQDPGQGLRLIYYSQIVNDFQKGDIAEGYSVSREKKESFPLTVTSAQKNPTAFYLCASSIVPGQGARKDEQFFGPGTRLTVL.

This rearrangement joins TRBV6-1 to TRBJ1-6; D ambiguous. V lost 1 base and J 5 bases, leaving 6 bases between the germline ends. CDR3 length: 14 residues. Germline-derived CDR1 and CDR2 are MNHNS and SASEGT. CDR3: CASSEGLDNSPLHF. The CDR3 DNA follows: TGTGCCAGCAGTGAAGGGCTGGATAATTCACCCCTCCACTTT.

The genes are TRBV4-2 and TRBJ2-6; D unclear. CDR3 length: 16 residues. The germline CDR1 and CDR2 sequences are LGHNA and YNFKEQ. Trimming cost V 1 base and J 0 bases, with 7 bases left between them. This CDR3 reads CASSQGVDSGANVLTF. The CDR3 DNA is TGTGCCAGCAGCCAAGGGGTGGACTCTGGGGCCAACGTCCTGACTTTC.

J is TRBJ2-3 and V is TRBV7-2; no reliable D call. The CDR3 runs to 15 residues. The germline gives CDR1 SGHTA, CDR2 FQGNSA. Trimming removed 5 bases at V and 0 bases at J, with 12 bases between. CDR3 bases: TGTGCCAGCAGCGTAGGTAGCTCTAGCACAGATACGCAGTATTTT. As protein: CASSVGSSSTDTQYF.

The J gene is TRBJ2-1, the V gene TRBV4-3; D is perhaps TRBD1 (5 bases). The CDR3 is 14 residues long. The germline V gene encodes CDR1 LGHNA and CDR2 YSLEER. Trimming pared 1 base from V and 4 bases from J, leaving 8 bases between. CDR3 loop: CASSQAGQYNEQFF. The CDR3 DNA is TGCGCCAGCAGCCAAGCAGGGCAGTACAATGAGCAGTTCTTC.

The sample holds one count of this clone. The V and J genes are TRBV28 and TRBJ1-1; D unclear. The germline V gene encodes CDR1 MDHEN and CDR2 SYDVKM. The V gene lost 2 bases and the J gene lost 8 bases, with 9 bases spanning the gap. This CDR3 is built from 12 residues. The CDR3 DNA reads TGTGCCAGCAGTTTACTCACCTCGGAAGCTTTCTTT. Translated, it gives CASSLLTSEAFF.

The chain uses TRBV5-6 and TRBJ1-1, with a weak D call TRBD1 (6 bases). Germline V lookup: CDR1 SGHDT, CDR2 YYEEEE. Trimming pared 4 bases from V and 1 base from J, leaving 11 bases between. CDR3 length: 14 residues. The CDR3 DNA reads as TGTGCCAGCAGCCGGGACACGACGAACACTGAAGCTTTCTTT. Translated: CASSRDTTNTEAFF.

DNA for the CDR3: TGTGCCAGCCGTGCCGGCCCAGGGGGCTACGAGCAGTACTTC. Translated: CASRAGPGGYEQYF. J is TRBJ2-7 and V is TRBV27; the match to TRBD1 covers 7 bases. Trimming cost V 8 bases and J 3 bases; bases outside gene matches: 10. Per germline, CDR1 MNHEY and CDR2 SMNVEV (reference sequence). CDR3 length: 14 residues.

The chain combines TRBV6-2 or TRBV6-3 with TRBJ1-2; D is unclear. The CDR3 extends over 15 amino acids. Trimming cost V 6 bases and J 3 bases, with 17 bases left between them. Germline loops: CDR1 MNHEY, CDR2 SVGEGT. The chain's CDR3 is CASSSNPRPYYGYTF. CDR3 DNA: TGTGCCAGCAGCTCAAACCCGAGGCCTTACTATGGCTACACCTTC.

This chain connects TRBV9 to TRBJ1-5; D gene uncertain. The ends were cut back, 4 bases at V and 4 bases at J, with 15 bases in the middle. In germline, CDR1 is SGDLS, CDR2 YYNGEE. The length of the CDR3 is 15 residues. The CDR3 sequence: CASSKGPGGNQPQHF. The CDR3 nucleotides are TGTGCCAGCAGCAAAGGTCCGGGTGGAAATCAGCCCCAGCATTTT.

V usage is TRBV29-1 and J usage is TRBJ2-3; the D call may be TRBD1 or TRBD2 (5 bases each). Germline values: CDR1 SQVTM, CDR2 ANQGSEA. The V end was cut by 6 bases, the J end by 4 bases, with 20 bases between. The CDR3 contains 15 residues. DNA of the CDR3: TGCAGCGTGACGCCCGAGGGGTCCACGGCAGATACGCAGTATTTT. Amino acid sequence: CSVTPEGSTADTQYF.

The sample holds one count of this clone. The chain links TRBV9 to TRBJ1-5; D remains unclear. The germline V and J ends were trimmed by 7 bases and 0 bases, with 14 bases remaining between them. The CDR3 length is 15 residues. Germline V lookup: CDR1 SGDLS, CDR2 YYNGEE. CDR3 coding DNA: TGTGCCAGCCCTACCGGGCAGAATAGCAATCAGCCCCAGCATTTT. This sequence encodes CASPTGQNSNQPQHF.

The chain joins TRBV3-1 (or the pseudogene TRBV3-2) to TRBJ2-1; 10 positions match TRBD1. V shed 5 bases, J shed 4 bases, and the junction held 11 bases outside the gene matches. This CDR3 is 17 amino acids long. Germline V gene sequence: CDR1 LGHDT, CDR2 YNNKEL (reference sequence). DNA for the CDR3: TGTGCCAGCAGCGCCCAGGACAGGGGGTTCACTTACAATGAGCAGTTCTTC. Its translation is CASSAQDRGFTYNEQFF.

The chain carries TRBV28 and TRBJ1-1; no clear D gene. The germline V gene encodes CDR1 MDHEN and CDR2 SYDVKM. The CDR3 length is 14 residues. V lost 3 bases and J 1 base, leaving 9 bases between the germline ends. The CDR3 DNA sequence: TGTGCCAGCAGTTTCCCAGTTGGGAACACTGAAGCTTTCTTT. This sequence encodes CASSFPVGNTEAFF.

The chain is built from TRBV27 and TRBJ1-1; 7 bases are shared with TRBD1. J was trimmed by 4 bases and V by 5 bases; bases with no gene match: 10. This CDR3 region has 15 residues. The V gene's germline CDR1 is MNHEY and CDR2 SMNVEV (reference sequence). CDR3 region: CASSRLGRGSTEAFF. The CDR3 bases are TGTGCCAGCAGTCGGTTGGGCAGGGGGAGCACTGAAGCTTTCTTT.

This clone has a single count. This chain uses TRBV10-2 with TRBJ2-6; no definite D call. V dropped 3 bases and J dropped 0 bases, with 6 bases sitting between them. Looked up from germline, CDR1 is WSHSY and CDR2 is SAAADI. The CDR3 covers 15 residues. The CDR3 nucleotides read TGCGCCAGCAGTGACCCCAGCTCTGGGGCCAACGTCCTGACTTTC. It specifies CASSDPSSGANVLTF.

The chain couples TRBV24-1 to TRBJ2-7; D is unclear. The V end was cut by 5 bases, the J end by 2 bases, with 12 bases between. Germline values: CDR1 KGHDR, CDR2 SFDVKD. This CDR3 spans 14 amino acids. CDR3 DNA sequence: TGTGCCACCAGTGCGGCTCACAGACCCTACGAGCAGTACTTC. Its protein product is CATSAAHRPYEQYF.

This chain connects TRBV3-1 (or the pseudogene TRBV3-2) to TRBJ1-5; unclear D gene. V lost 1 base and J 6 bases, leaving 10 bases between the germline ends. Germline assignment: CDR1 LGHDT and CDR2 YNNKEL (reference sequence). The CDR3 runs to 14 residues. CDR3 in amino acids: CASSQGGGSQPQHF. The CDR3 region has the DNA TGTGCCAGCAGCCAAGGAGGTGGGAGTCAGCCCCAGCATTTT.

This clone was counted once. The V call is TRBV6-2 or TRBV6-3, the J call TRBJ1-3; D is ambiguous. CDR3 length: 16 residues. Germline lookup yields CDR1 MNHEY and CDR2 SVGEGT. Trimming removed 3 bases from V and 0 bases from J, with 12 bases in between. Here the CDR3 DNA reads TGTGCCAGCAGTTATAGTAGGGCGCTCTCTGGAAACACCATATATTTT. Protein sequence: CASSYSRALSGNTIYF.

This rearrangement joins TRBV19 to TRBJ1-2; 7 bases align to TRBD1. This CDR3 has 13 residues. Germline trimming cut 5 bases from V and 2 bases from J; bases unmatched to any gene: 2. Germline V gene data show CDR1 as LNHDA and CDR2 as SQIVND (reference sequence). CDR3 residues: CASSADRNYGYTF. The CDR3 region has the DNA TGTGCCAGTAGTGCGGACAGGAACTATGGCTACACCTTC.

The V and J genes are TRBV5-1 and TRBJ2-1; 14 bases fit TRBD2. CDR3 size: 15 residues. V shed 0 bases, J shed 7 bases, and the junction held 0 bases outside the gene matches. Per germline, CDR1 SGHRS and CDR2 YFSETQ. CDR3 loop: CASSLGTSGRNEQFF. The CDR3 coding sequence is TGCGCCAGCAGCTTGGGGACTAGCGGGAGGAATGAGCAGTTCTTC.

Concerning this clone: The identical CDR3 is also encoded by other nucleotide sequences in the sample. The chain employs TRBV19 and TRBJ1-1; D remains unclear. The V and J ends lost 6 bases and 0 bases respectively, with 8 bases between them. The CDR3 is made up of 13 amino acids. Germline V lookup: CDR1 LNHDA, CDR2 SQIVND (reference sequence). The CDR3 loop is CASSGTVNTEAFF. Written as DNA, the CDR3 is TGTGCCAGTAGCGGAACAGTGAACACTGAAGCTTTCTTT.

The genes are TRBV30 and TRBJ2-3; 8 bases align to TRBD2. The length of the CDR3 is 15 residues. CDR1 is GTSNPN and CDR2 is SVGIG in the germline V gene (reference sequence). V was pared by 7 bases and J by 3 bases, with 12 bases of the junction left unmatched. The CDR3 is CASVPGSGRTDTQYF. Written as DNA, the CDR3 is TGTGCCTCCGTGCCAGGGAGCGGGAGAACAGATACGCAGTATTTT.

This clone was recorded once. The V call is TRBV12-2, the J call TRBJ1-3. TRBV12-2 is tagged as a pseudogene. The CDR3 runs 23 residues. The DNA for the CDR3 is TGTGCAAGTCGCTTAAGTCGGGGGCTGTGGAAGGCGAAGGCGAGGAGCTCTGGAAACACCATATATTTT. Translating gives CASRLSRGLWKAKARSSGNTIYF.